This T cell receptor beta chain comes out of a study of blood T cell repertoires in COVID-19. This table comes from immunoSEQ multiplex PCR, and its TCRdb copy is limited to in-frame clones, with some not included. The sample includes approximately 99,000 clones, about 86% of them seen just once. Material: peripheral blood. The receptor's source is a woman aged 55-75 years in a cohort sampled during active or convalescent COVID-19.

CDR3 in amino acids: CAWSAYRLEETQYF. Here the CDR3 DNA reads TGTGCCTGGAGCGCGTATCGACTAGAGGAGACCCAGTACTTC. The rearrangement joins TRBV30 to TRBJ2-5, with D maybe TRBD2 (6 bases). The CDR3 loop spans 14 amino acids. In germline, CDR1 is GTSNPN, CDR2 SVGIG (reference sequence). Trimming shortened V by 3 bases and J by 5 bases, and 16 bases separated the two germline ends.